This entry features one TCR beta chain sequence. The antigen is unknown. The CDR3 spans 14 residues. Germline V gene sequence: CDR1 MGHRA, CDR2 YSYEKL. Trimming removed 1 base from V and 4 bases from J, with 9 bases in between. The source material, RNA transcripts, was used to amplify TCR beta CDR3 regions. HTBI primers were used for first-round RT-PCR of the TCR CDR3. TCRdb called the multiplex PCR reads again in MiXCR, with one record for every CDR3 protein. The sample carries roughly 650,000 distinct CDR3 sequences, around 15% recorded once. This sample was included in a study of T cells in Graves' hyperthyroidism and ophthalmopathy. Study conclusions and caveats: The model foresaw ophthalmopathy a median roughly 6.5 months prior to onset.

This TCR was sampled from a woman in her 40s with Graves' ophthalmopathy. The source material was blood. The chain combines TRBV4-1 with TRBJ2-3; either TRBD1 or TRBD2 may supply D (5 bases each). CDR3: CASSQVRGSDTQYF. DNA for the CDR3: TGCGCCAGCAGCCAAGTACGGGGCTCAGATACGCAGTATTTT.